One and the same sample provided the 4 T cell receptor beta chains below, sequenced in a study of T cells in Graves' hyperthyroidism and ophthalmopathy. The investigators amplified TCR beta CDR3 regions from RNA transcripts. HTBI primers were used for first-round RT-PCR of the TCR CDR3. MiXCR, applied by TCRdb to the multiplex PCR reads, yields one record per CDR3 protein. The sample includes about 500,000 distinct CDR3 sequences, roughly 17% of them seen just once. Sequencing input: blood. The receptors were gathered from a woman between 18 and 29 years old with Graves' ophthalmopathy.

This clonotype was counted at least ten times. The chain has TRBV11-2 and TRBJ2-7, with D possibly matching TRBD1 (5 bases). Germline loops: CDR1 SGHAT, CDR2 FQNNGV. V was cut by 5 bases and J by 2 bases, with 10 bases left in between. This CDR3 comprises 13 residues. The CDR3 DNA sequence: TGTGCCAGCAGCGACAGAGTTGCCTACGAGCAGTACTTC. Protein sequence: CASSDRVAYEQYF.

This clonotype was seen repeatedly, ten times or more. The V gene is TRBV11-3, the J gene TRBJ2-1, with D uncertain. V dropped 5 bases and J dropped 6 bases, with 20 bases sitting between them. Per germline, CDR1 SGHNT and CDR2 YENEEA. The CDR3 runs to 16 residues. The CDR3 nucleotides are TGTGCCAGCAGCCCCCATATCAGGACGGAGTCCAATGAGCAGTTCTTC. This codes for CASSPHIRTESNEQFF.

Worth noting for this clonotype: Being one base from a much bigger clone, this may be a read error. The V and J genes are TRBV11-2 and TRBJ1-2, with TRBD1 identical over 7 bases. The V gene's germline CDR1 is SGHAT and CDR2 FQNNGV. CDR3 length equals 13 residues. The CDR3 here is CVSSTGTDYGYTF. CDR3 bases: TGTGTCAGCAGCACAGGGACAGACTATGGCTACACCTTC.

This clonotype was found many times. The chain uses TRBV12-3 or TRBV12-4 and TRBJ1-5, with a weak D call TRBD1 (5 bases). With 1 base removed from V and 3 bases from J, the gap between germline ends came to 10 bases. The CDR3 spans 15 residues. The CDR3 here is CASSLGGSFNQPQHF. Here the CDR3 DNA reads TGTGCCAGCAGTTTAGGGGGGTCCTTCAATCAGCCCCAGCATTTT.